Listed here is a single TCR beta chain. Its specificity is unknown. The CDR3 is 12 residues long. Trimming removed 6 bases at V and 8 bases at J, with 11 bases between. Germline V gene data show CDR1 as MNHNS and CDR2 as SASEGT. This sample was included in a study of T cell responses to AZD1222 COVID-19 vaccine. General observations from the study: It was only after the peak T cell response that any repertoires were sampled.

TCRdb keeps only in-frame clones here, not all; method: immunoSEQ multiplex PCR. The sample yields 110,000 to 150,000 clones, 85% to 90% seen once. The clonotype comes from an adult in good health. The material sequenced was peripheral blood, taken on day 0 of AZD1222 vaccination. This sequence joins TRBV6-1 and TRBJ2-1, with D perhaps matching TRBD2 (6 bases). CDR3 nucleotide sequence: TGTGCCAGCAGCCCGACGGGGGATGAGCAGTTCTTC. Protein: CASSPTGDEQFF.